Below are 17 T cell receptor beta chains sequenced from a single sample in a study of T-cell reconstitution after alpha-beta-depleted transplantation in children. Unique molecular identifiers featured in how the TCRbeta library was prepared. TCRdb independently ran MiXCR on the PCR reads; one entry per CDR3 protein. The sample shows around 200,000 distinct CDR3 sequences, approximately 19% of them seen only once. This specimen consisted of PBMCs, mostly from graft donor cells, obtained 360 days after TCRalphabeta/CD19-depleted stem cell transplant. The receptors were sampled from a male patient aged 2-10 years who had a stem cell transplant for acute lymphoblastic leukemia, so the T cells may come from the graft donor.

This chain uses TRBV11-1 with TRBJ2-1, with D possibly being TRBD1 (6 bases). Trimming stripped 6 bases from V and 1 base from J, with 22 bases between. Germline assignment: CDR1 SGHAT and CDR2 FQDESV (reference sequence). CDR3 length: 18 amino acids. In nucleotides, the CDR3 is TGTGCCAGCAGGACTAATTTTGGGCAGGGGTCATCCTACAATGAGCAGTTCTTC. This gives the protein CASRTNFGQGSSYNEQFF. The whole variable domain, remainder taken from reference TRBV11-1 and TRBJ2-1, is EAEVAQSPRYKITEKSQAVAFWCDPISGHATLYWYRQILGQGPELLVQFQDESVVDDSQLPKDRFSAERLKGVDSTLKIQPAELGDSAMYLCASRTNFGQGSSYNEQFFGPGTRLTVL.

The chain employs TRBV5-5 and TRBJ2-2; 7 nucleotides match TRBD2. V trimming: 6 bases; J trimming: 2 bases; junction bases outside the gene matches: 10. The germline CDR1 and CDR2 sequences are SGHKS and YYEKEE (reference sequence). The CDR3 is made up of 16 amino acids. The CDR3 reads CASNRAAGVNTGELFF. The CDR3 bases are TGTGCCAGCAACCGCGCCGCGGGGGTCAACACCGGGGAGCTGTTTTTT.

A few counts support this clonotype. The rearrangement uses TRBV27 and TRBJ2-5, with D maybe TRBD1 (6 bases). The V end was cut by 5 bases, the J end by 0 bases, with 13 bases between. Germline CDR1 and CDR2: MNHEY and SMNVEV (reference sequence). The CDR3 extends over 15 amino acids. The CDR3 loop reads CASSRLRGNQETQYF. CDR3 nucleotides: TGTGCCAGCAGTCGTCTCAGGGGAAACCAAGAGACCCAGTACTTC.

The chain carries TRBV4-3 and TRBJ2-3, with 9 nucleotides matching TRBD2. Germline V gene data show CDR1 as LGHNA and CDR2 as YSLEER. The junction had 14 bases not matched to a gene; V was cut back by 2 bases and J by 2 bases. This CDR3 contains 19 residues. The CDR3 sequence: CASSQKGNGAGGYTDTQYF. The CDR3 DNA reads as TGCGCCAGCAGCCAAAAGGGAAACGGAGCGGGAGGATACACAGATACGCAGTATTTT.

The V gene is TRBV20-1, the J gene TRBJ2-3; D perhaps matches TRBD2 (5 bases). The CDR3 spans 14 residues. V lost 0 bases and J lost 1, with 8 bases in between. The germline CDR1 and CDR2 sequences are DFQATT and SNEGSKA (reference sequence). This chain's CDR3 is CSARDLRGTDTQYF. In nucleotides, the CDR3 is TGCAGTGCTAGAGATTTGCGGGGCACAGATACGCAGTATTTT.

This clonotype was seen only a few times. The CDR3 reads CASSADRVRNTGELFF. The CDR3, as DNA: TGTGCCAGCAGTGCCGACAGGGTACGAAACACCGGGGAGCTGTTTTTT. The chain employs TRBV12-3 or TRBV12-4 and TRBJ2-2, with 7 bases fitting TRBD1. The CDR3 extends over 16 amino acids. V lost 5 bases to trimming and J lost 2 bases; unmatched junction nucleotides: 8.

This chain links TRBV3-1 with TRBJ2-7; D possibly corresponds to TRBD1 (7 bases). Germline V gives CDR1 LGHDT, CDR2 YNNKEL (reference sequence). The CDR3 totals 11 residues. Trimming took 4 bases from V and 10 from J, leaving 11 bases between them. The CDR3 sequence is CASSRQGGQYF. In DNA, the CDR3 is TGTGCCAGCAGCCGACAGGGAGGACAGTACTTC.

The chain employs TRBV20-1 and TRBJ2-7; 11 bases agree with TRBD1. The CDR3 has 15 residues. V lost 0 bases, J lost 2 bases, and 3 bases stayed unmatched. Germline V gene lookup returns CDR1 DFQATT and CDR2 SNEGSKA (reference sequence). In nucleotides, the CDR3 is TGCAGTGCTAGAGATCGGACAGGGGGCCCCTACGAGCAGTACTTC. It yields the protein CSARDRTGGPYEQYF.

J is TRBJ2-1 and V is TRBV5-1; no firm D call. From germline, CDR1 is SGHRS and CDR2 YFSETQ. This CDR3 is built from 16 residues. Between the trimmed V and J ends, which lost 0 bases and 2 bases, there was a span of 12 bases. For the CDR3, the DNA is TGCGCCAGCAGCTTGGCCATTATCACCACCTACAATGAGCAGTTCTTC. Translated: CASSLAIITTYNEQFF.

The CDR3 DNA is TGTGCCAGCAGCTTACGACAGGGGGCCGCTCAAGAGACCCAGTACTTC. It yields the protein CASSLRQGAAQETQYF. V and J are TRBV11-2 and TRBJ2-5; 10 positions agree with TRBD1. Germline V gene lookup returns CDR1 SGHAT and CDR2 FQNNGV. The CDR3 has 16 amino acids. The V gene end was trimmed by 2 bases and the J gene end by 2 bases; junction bases not matched to a gene: 5.

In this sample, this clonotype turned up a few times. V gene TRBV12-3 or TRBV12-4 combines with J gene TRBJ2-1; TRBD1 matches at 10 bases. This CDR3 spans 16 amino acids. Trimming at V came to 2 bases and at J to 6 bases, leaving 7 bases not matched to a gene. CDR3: CASSLFGGQGLNEQFF. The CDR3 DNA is TGTGCCAGCAGTTTATTCGGGGGACAGGGGCTCAATGAGCAGTTCTTC.

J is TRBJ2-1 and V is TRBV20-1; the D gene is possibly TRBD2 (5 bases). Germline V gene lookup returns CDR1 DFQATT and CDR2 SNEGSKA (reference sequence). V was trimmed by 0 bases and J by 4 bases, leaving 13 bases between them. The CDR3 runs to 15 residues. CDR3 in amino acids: CSARELAGGYNEQFF. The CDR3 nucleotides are TGCAGTGCTAGAGAGCTAGCAGGTGGTTACAATGAGCAGTTCTTC.

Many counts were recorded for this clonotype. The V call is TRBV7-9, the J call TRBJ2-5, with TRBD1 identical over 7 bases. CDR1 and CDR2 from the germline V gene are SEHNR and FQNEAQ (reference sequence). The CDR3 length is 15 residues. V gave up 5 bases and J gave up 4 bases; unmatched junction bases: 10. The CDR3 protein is CASSPGGEGLETQYF. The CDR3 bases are TGTGCCAGCAGCCCAGGGGGTGAAGGTTTAGAGACCCAGTACTTC.

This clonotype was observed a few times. The CDR3 reads CASRDTSGNTIYF. The CDR3 coding sequence is TGCGCCAGCAGAGACACCTCTGGAAACACCATATATTTT. The chain recombines TRBV5-1 with TRBJ1-3; D not certain. Germline V gene data show CDR1 as SGHRS and CDR2 as YFSETQ. The CDR3 has 13 residues. The germline V and J ends were trimmed by 5 bases and 0 bases, with 6 bases remaining between them.

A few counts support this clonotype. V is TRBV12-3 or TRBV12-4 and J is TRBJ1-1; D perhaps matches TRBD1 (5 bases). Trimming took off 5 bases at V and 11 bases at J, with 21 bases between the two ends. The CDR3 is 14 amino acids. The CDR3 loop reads CASSPESGEGAAFF. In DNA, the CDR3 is TGTGCCAGCAGTCCCGAATCGGGGGAGGGCGCGGCTTTCTTT.

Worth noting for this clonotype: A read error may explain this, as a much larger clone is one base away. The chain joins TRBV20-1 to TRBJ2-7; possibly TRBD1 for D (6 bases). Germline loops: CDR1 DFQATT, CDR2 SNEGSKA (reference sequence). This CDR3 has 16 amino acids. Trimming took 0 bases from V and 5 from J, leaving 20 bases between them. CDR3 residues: CSARDWTVNNLNEQYF. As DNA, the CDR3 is TGCAGTGCTAGAGATTGGACAGTGAACAACCTGAACGAGCAGTACTTC.

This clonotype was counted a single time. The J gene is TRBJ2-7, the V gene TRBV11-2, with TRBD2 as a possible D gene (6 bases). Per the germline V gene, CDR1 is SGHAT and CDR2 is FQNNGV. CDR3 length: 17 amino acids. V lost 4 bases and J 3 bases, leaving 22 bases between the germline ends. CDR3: CASSSISSTSIFYEQYF. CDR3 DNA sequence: TGTGCCAGCAGCTCAATCTCCTCGACTAGTATATTCTACGAGCAGTACTTC.